Each of the 21 T cell receptor beta chains below was sequenced from the same sample in a study of T cells in Graves' hyperthyroidism and ophthalmopathy. Amplification of TCR beta CDR3 regions used RNA as the template. TCR CDR3 underwent first-round RT-PCR with the HTBI primer set. Each CDR3 protein gets one entry after TCRdb re-called the multiplex PCR reads with MiXCR. The table has some 760,000 distinct CDR3 sequences, around 15% seen once; the top ten hold 10%. Source material: blood. These receptors all stem from a young woman with Graves' hyperthyroidism.

This clonotype was seen more than once but under ten times. The chain carries TRBV2 and TRBJ1-6, with 9 bases identical to TRBD1. This CDR3 is 14 amino acids long. Germline assignment: CDR1 SNHLY and CDR2 FYNNEI. The trim removed 6 bases at V and 7 bases at J, leaving 4 bases unmatched. In nucleotides, the CDR3 is TGTGCCAGCAGGGTGACAGGGGGGAATTCACCCCTCCACTTT. Its protein is CASRVTGGNSPLHF.

The V gene is TRBV20-1, the J gene TRBJ2-2; 10 positions match TRBD2. Trimming at V came to 3 bases and at J to 6 bases, leaving 7 bases not matched to a gene. The germline V gene encodes CDR1 DFQATT and CDR2 SNEGSKA (reference sequence). The CDR3 totals 15 residues. The CDR3 reads CSASRLAGAAGELFF. CDR3 bases: TGCAGTGCTAGTAGGCTAGCGGGAGCAGCCGGGGAGCTGTTTTTT.

The rearrangement links TRBV11-2 to TRBJ1-1; D is undetermined. Trimming removed 4 bases at V and 1 base at J, with 10 bases between. The germline V gene encodes CDR1 SGHAT and CDR2 FQNNGV. This CDR3 region has 14 residues. This chain's CDR3 is CASSSIRSNTEAFF. In DNA, the CDR3 is TGTGCCAGCAGCTCGATTCGGTCGAACACTGAAGCTTTCTTT.

This clonotype was counted many times. V usage is TRBV28 and J usage is TRBJ2-7; no reliable D call. The length of the CDR3 is 11 residues. V was shortened by 8 bases and J by 4 bases, with 9 bases between the two germline ends. Germline assignment: CDR1 MDHEN and CDR2 SYDVKM. CDR3 in amino acids: CASSKGYEQYF. In DNA, the CDR3 is TGTGCCAGCTCTAAGGGTTACGAGCAGTACTTC.

This clonotype was seen many times. The gene calls are TRBV7-9 and TRBJ2-7, with D possibly being TRBD1 (5 bases). CDR3 size: 12 residues. The V gene's germline CDR1 is SEHNR and CDR2 FQNEAQ (reference sequence). The V end lost 5 bases, the J end lost 6 bases, and 11 bases lay between the germline ends. The CDR3 sequence: CASSRYQGEQYF. DNA of the CDR3: TGTGCCAGCAGCCGGTATCAGGGCGAGCAGTACTTC.

This chain links TRBV20-1 with TRBJ2-1; TRBD2 aligns across 14 bases. The J call could be wrong; TRBJ2-7 is a better fit for the DNA end. The germline gives CDR1 DFQATT, CDR2 SNEGSKA (reference sequence). The CDR3 is 16 amino acids. CDR3 amino acids: CSARGLAGAFGNEQYF. CDR3 coding DNA: TGCAGTGCTAGGGGACTAGCGGGAGCGTTTGGCAATGAGCAGTACTTC.

The chain recombines TRBV6-1 with TRBJ2-7; tentative D call: TRBD2 (5 bases). Per germline, CDR1 MNHNS and CDR2 SASEGT. Deletions cut 7 bases from V and 0 bases from J, with 19 bases between. The CDR3 is made up of 16 amino acids. CDR3 DNA sequence: TGTGCCAGCAAGGACCGAGTCGGACTGCGCTCCTACGAGCAGTACTTC. Protein product: CASKDRVGLRSYEQYF.

This clonotype was seen ten or more times. This chain uses TRBV24-1 with TRBJ2-1, with 12 positions matching TRBD1. CDR1 is KGHDR and CDR2 is SFDVKD in the germline V gene. V gave up 6 bases and J gave up 10 bases; unmatched junction bases: 9. This CDR3 has 15 amino acids. The CDR3 bases are TGTGCCACCAGTATCGGGACAGGGGGCCGCGGAGAGCAGTTCTTC. Its translation is CATSIGTGGRGEQFF.

This clonotype was observed a few times. Here the CDR3 DNA reads TGTGCCAGCAGCCAAGATCGGGTGACAGCGTCCTACGAGCAGTACTTC. Protein product: CASSQDRVTASYEQYF. The chain carries TRBV4-2 and TRBJ2-7, with D possibly being TRBD1 (5 bases). The V end lost 0 bases, the J end lost 1 base, and 13 bases lay between the germline ends. Germline V gene sequence: CDR1 LGHNA, CDR2 YNFKEQ. There are 16 residues in the CDR3.

This clonotype was observed at least ten times. The chain couples TRBV7-2 to TRBJ2-3; 9 bases agree with TRBD2. Germline lookup yields CDR1 SGHTA and CDR2 FQGNSA. CDR3 length equals 16 residues. Trimming at V came to 4 bases and at J to 4 bases, leaving 9 bases not matched to a gene. The CDR3 DNA is TGTGCCAGCAGCTCACATGGCGGGAGGGCAGCAGATACGCAGTATTTT. The encoded protein is CASSSHGGRAADTQYF.

The chain uses TRBV12-3 or TRBV12-4 and TRBJ2-7; maybe TRBD1 (6 bases). The CDR3 has 15 amino acids. V lost 5 bases and J 0 bases, leaving 14 bases between the germline ends. The CDR3 sequence is CASSPLGASSYEQYF. The DNA of the CDR3 is TGTGCCAGCAGTCCCCTGGGGGCCAGCTCCTACGAGCAGTACTTC.

This clonotype has a count of ten or more. The chain is built from TRBV7-2 and TRBJ2-1, with unresolved D. The CDR3 extends over 14 amino acids. The V end was cut by 5 bases, the J end by 8 bases, with 16 bases between. Germline V gene sequence: CDR1 SGHTA, CDR2 FQGNSA. The CDR3 nucleotides read TGTGCCAGCAGCGACGTGCGGAGTGAATATGAGCAGTTCTTC. It specifies CASSDVRSEYEQFF. The whole variable domain, remainder taken from reference TRBV7-2 and TRBJ2-1, is GAGVSQSPSNKVTEKGKDVELRCDPISGHTALYWYRQSLGQGLEFLIYFQGNSAPDKSGLPSDRFSAERTGGSVSTLTIQRTQQEDSAVYLCASSDVRSEYEQFFGPGTRLTVL.

This clonotype occurred many times. This chain links TRBV10-3 with TRBJ1-1; D is uncertain. Germline lookup yields CDR1 ENHRY and CDR2 SYGVKD. Trimming stripped 10 bases from V and 1 base from J, with 13 bases between. The CDR3 loop spans 13 amino acids. CDR3 in amino acids: CATHHVANTEAFF. CDR3 in DNA: TGTGCCACCCATCACGTGGCGAACACTGAAGCTTTCTTT.

This clonotype has a handful of counts. The rearrangement joins TRBV4-2 to TRBJ2-1; D ambiguous. The V end was cut by 6 bases, the J end by 12 bases, with 15 bases between. The CDR3 extends over 12 amino acids. The germline CDR1 and CDR2 sequences are LGHNA and YNFKEQ. The chain's CDR3 is CASSFGVGVQFF. CDR3 sequence (DNA): TGTGCCAGCAGTTTCGGCGTTGGTGTGCAGTTCTTC.

This clonotype was counted only a few times. CDR3: CASSYSPGEQYF. The CDR3 nucleotides read TGTGCCAGCAGTTACTCCCCGGGGGAGCAGTACTTC. V is TRBV6-5 and J is TRBJ2-7, with a possible D match to TRBD2 (5 bases). The CDR3 totals 12 residues. CDR1 and CDR2 from the germline V gene are MNHEY and SVGAGI. With 0 bases removed from V and 7 bases from J, the gap between germline ends came to 7 bases.

This clonotype was observed a handful of times. V usage is TRBV29-1 and J usage is TRBJ1-1; D perhaps matches TRBD1 (5 bases). From germline, CDR1 is SQVTM and CDR2 ANQGSEA. V was trimmed by 8 bases and J by 5 bases, leaving 18 bases between them. This CDR3 spans 13 amino acids. CDR3 nucleotide sequence: TGCAGCACCCCCCTAGAGGGGAGGACTGAAGCTTTCTTT. This translates into CSTPLEGRTEAFF.

The chain employs TRBV28 and TRBJ2-7; TRBD1 matches at 7 bases. Germline V gives CDR1 MDHEN, CDR2 SYDVKM. Unmatched junction bases numbered 9, after V lost 4 bases and J lost 6 bases. There are 14 residues in the CDR3. CDR3 loop: CASSSTRTGLEQYF. CDR3 DNA sequence: TGTGCCAGCAGTTCTACACGGACAGGCCTCGAGCAGTACTTC.

Only a few counts were recorded for this clonotype. The chain carries TRBV7-9 and TRBJ2-5; 13 nucleotides align to TRBD2. Germline CDR1 and CDR2: SEHNR and FQNEAQ (reference sequence). The CDR3 loop spans 16 amino acids. With 2 bases clipped from V and 5 bases from J, the junction kept 5 bases outside the gene matches. The CDR3, as DNA: TGTGCCAGCAGCTTAAGGACTAGCGGGAGCCGGGAGACCCAGTACTTC. It is translated as CASSLRTSGSRETQYF.

At least ten counts were recorded for this clonotype. V usage is TRBV28 and J usage is TRBJ1-2, with unresolved D. The CDR3 loop spans 14 amino acids. Germline V CDR1 and CDR2: MDHEN, SYDVKM. Trimming took off 6 bases at V and 4 bases at J, with 15 bases between the two ends. The CDR3 reads CASSSHGEIYGYTF. The CDR3 DNA reads TGTGCCAGCAGCTCACACGGGGAGATCTATGGCTACACCTTC.

V gene TRBV20-1 combines with J gene TRBJ1-5, with D possibly being TRBD1 (5 bases). Germline CDR1 DFQATT, CDR2 SNEGSKA (reference sequence). The CDR3 spans 14 residues. Between the trimmed V and J ends, which lost 3 bases and 7 bases, there was a span of 16 bases. The DNA for the CDR3 is TGCAGTGCTAGTAGGGGAGGGCTCGGCCAGCCCCAGCATTTT. Encoded protein: CSASRGGLGQPQHF.

The J gene is TRBJ2-5, the V gene TRBV2; TRBD1 matches 7 bases. The CDR3 has 16 residues. Germline V gene data show CDR1 as SNHLY and CDR2 as FYNNEI. V lost 3 bases to trimming and J lost 1 base; unmatched junction nucleotides: 8. CDR3 DNA: TGTGCCAGCAGTGACCGCGACAGGGAGACCCAAGAGACCCAGTACTTC. Encoded protein: CASSDRDRETQETQYF.